This T cell receptor (beta chain) stems from a study of blood T cell repertoires in COVID-19. The wider study: There were acute and convalescent COVID-19 samples, and they came from the United States, Italy and Spain. T cells, B-cell-depleted T cells, or PBMCs supplied cDNA or gDNA.

Under the authors' procedure: Nucleated cell counts were estimated from reference gene primer amplification. Some clones are missing from TCRdb's copy, which holds only in-frame ones; the method was immunoSEQ multiplex PCR. V and J calls and clone size are as listed in that table; D and trimming were resolved from the DNA. The sample includes some 87,000 clones, 75% to 85% of them seen just once. The trim removed 5 bases at V and 0 bases at J, leaving 5 bases unmatched. Germline values: CDR1 SGHTA, CDR2 FQGNSA. This CDR3 region has 15 residues. The sequencing sample was made of peripheral blood. The chain is built from TRBV7-2 and TRBJ2-7; 9 nucleotides match TRBD1. The TCR originated in a human donor in a cohort sampled during active COVID-19. In DNA, the CDR3 is TGTGCCAGCAGCAAGACAGGGGGTTCCTCCTACGAGCAGTACTTC. Residues: CASSKTGGSSYEQYF.